These 9 T cell receptor beta chains share one sample of origin, sequenced in a study of blood T cell repertoires in COVID-19. Some clones are missing from TCRdb's copy, which holds only in-frame ones; the method was immunoSEQ multiplex PCR. The sample contains about 200,000 clones, 70% to 90% of which appear only once. Sequenced material: PBMCs or T cells enriched from blood (not recorded which). Receptors were obtained from a woman between 18 and 30 years old who had recovered from COVID-19.

In this sample, this clone turned up once. The chain couples TRBV9 to TRBJ2-7; maybe TRBD1 (6 bases). CDR1 is SGDLS and CDR2 is YYNGEE in the germline V gene. The ends were cut back, 4 bases at V and 5 bases at J, with 13 bases in the middle. The CDR3 sequence is 13 residues long. For the CDR3, the DNA is TGTGCCAGCAGCACAGGACAGATCGACGAGCAGTACTTC. As protein: CASSTGQIDEQYF.

This chain uses TRBV29-1 with TRBJ2-5; 9 bases align to TRBD2. The V gene end was trimmed by 6 bases and the J gene end by 5 bases; junction bases not matched to a gene: 16. The CDR3 contains 16 residues. Germline V gene lookup returns CDR1 SQVTM and CDR2 ANQGSEA. The CDR3 DNA is TGCAGCGTCGAGGGTTTCGGCGGGGGGGCCCCGGAGACCCAGTACTTC. Translating it yields CSVEGFGGGAPETQYF.

The rearrangement uses TRBV11-2 and TRBJ1-6; D unresolved. Germline CDR1 SGHAT, CDR2 FQNNGV. The CDR3 length is 13 residues. Trimming took 5 bases from V and 8 from J, leaving 10 bases between them. This CDR3 is CASSTAQYSPLHF. The CDR3 DNA is TGTGCCAGCAGCACAGCCCAGTATTCACCCCTCCACTTT.

The chain has TRBV14 and TRBJ2-2, with D possibly TRBD1 on 7 matching bases. CDR1 SGHDN and CDR2 FVKESK come from the germline V gene. Trimming removed 4 bases at V and 5 bases at J, with 23 bases between. CDR3 length equals 18 residues. This CDR3 is CASSLLRWRGLETGELFF. The CDR3, as DNA: TGTGCCAGCAGCCTCCTACGCTGGAGGGGGCTGGAAACCGGGGAGCTGTTTTTT.

The genes are TRBV6-1 and TRBJ1-1; D is possibly TRBD1 (5 bases). Between the trimmed V and J ends, which lost 8 bases and 5 bases, there was a span of 9 bases. This CDR3 has 11 residues. Germline CDR1 is MNHNS and CDR2 is SASEGT. This chain's CDR3 is CASLGGTEAFF. CDR3 coding DNA: TGTGCCAGCCTCGGGGGGACTGAAGCTTTCTTT.

CDR3 sequence (DNA): TGTGCCAGCAGCCCCACTGGGCAGGGGATGGGTGGCTACACCTTC. Translation gives CASSPTGQGMGGYTF. V usage is TRBV5-6 and J usage is TRBJ1-2, with a weak D call TRBD1 (6 bases). With 4 bases removed from V and 7 bases from J, the gap between germline ends came to 20 bases. The V gene's germline CDR1 is SGHDT and CDR2 YYEEEE. The CDR3 sequence is 15 residues long. Using reference TRBV5-6 and TRBJ1-2 for the parts outside the CDR3, the full variable domain is DAGVTQSPTHLIKTRGQQVTLRCSPKSGHDTVSWYQQALGQGPQFIFQYYEEEERQRGNFPDRFSGHQFPNYSSELNVNALLLGDSALYLCASSPTGQGMGGYTFGSGTRLTVV.

The CDR3 DNA reads TGCGCCAGCAGCTTGGGTAGCGGAATCGAAGCTTTCTTT. Encoded protein: CASSLGSGIEAFF. The chain combines TRBV5-1 with TRBJ1-1; no definite D call. Trimming took 0 bases from V and 8 from J, leaving 11 bases between them. Germline V gene lookup returns CDR1 SGHRS and CDR2 YFSETQ. The CDR3 is made up of 13 amino acids.

The V and J genes are TRBV5-6 and TRBJ2-7, with TRBD1 identical over 9 bases. Germline CDR1 reads SGHDT; CDR2 reads YYEEEE. J lost 4 bases, V lost 5 bases, and 1 base had no gene match. The CDR3 totals 12 residues. Here the CDR3 reads CASRDRGYEQYF. The CDR3 DNA follows: TGTGCCAGCAGAGACAGGGGGTACGAGCAGTACTTC. The entire variable domain, with the rest obtained from reference TRBV5-6 and TRBJ2-7, is as follows: DAGVTQSPTHLIKTRGQQVTLRCSPKSGHDTVSWYQQALGQGPQFIFQYYEEEERQRGNFPDRFSGHQFPNYSSELNVNALLLGDSALYLCASRDRGYEQYFGPGTRLTVT.

The chain combines TRBV12-5 with TRBJ2-5; D is possibly TRBD1 (6 bases). This CDR3 is 15 amino acids long. Between the trimmed V and J ends, which lost 1 base and 1 base, there was a span of 10 bases. The germline V gene has CDR1 LGHNT and CDR2 FRNRAP. The CDR3 DNA is TGTGCTAGTGGTTTGGCGGGACACATCCAAGAGACCCAGTACTTC. Its translation is CASGLAGHIQETQYF. The full variable domain, in which reference TRBV12-5 and TRBJ2-5 provide the parts outside the CDR3, is DARVTQTPRHKVTEMGQEVTMRCQPILGHNTVFWYRQTMMQGLELLAYFRNRAPLDDSGMPKDRFSAEMPDATLATLKIQPSEPRDSAVYFCASGLAGHIQETQYFGPGTRLLVL.